This TCR beta chain was sequenced during a study of T-cell memory formation after mild COVID-19. As for the study in general: TCR clusters largely stayed donor specific.

The study, taken as a whole, reports: The main location of contracting CD4+ clones was CM and EM, and that of contracting CD8+ clones was EMRA. Second-wave clones peaking on day 37 lacked confirmed SARS-CoV-2 specificity.

Germline assignment: CDR1 SGHVS and CDR2 FNYEAQ. Trimming took 5 bases from V and 3 from J; bases not matched to a gene: 6. This CDR3 is built from 14 residues. 5'RACE primed from the constant segment yielded TCR alpha and TCR beta cDNA libraries bearing sample barcodes and UMIs. In TCRdb, the 5' RACE reads were re-called with MiXCR into one record per CDR3 protein. The sample lists 130,000 to 150,000 distinct CDR3 sequences, around 21% seen once, with around 2% in the top ten. On this clonotype: Its specificity is unknown.

The sequence was collected from an adult woman who had mild COVID-19 (a few samples of this study predate the infection). Cell type and time point are not known. The material sequenced was PBMCs or a T cell subset sorted from them (not recorded which). This sequence joins TRBV7-6 and TRBJ2-5; 7 positions agree with TRBD2. CDR3 residues: CASSAGSGEETQYF. The CDR3 region has the DNA TGTGCCAGCAGCGCGGGCAGCGGGGAAGAGACCCAGTACTTC.